This T cell receptor beta chain stems from a study of OX40 agonist ivuxolimab in advanced cancers. Across the whole study: An agonistic anti-OX40 (CD134) antibody, ivuxolimab, was used to treat the patients. Intravenous ivuxolimab at 0.01 to 10 mg/kg was given to patients every 2 weeks.

Study-wide points: Among expanded peripheral T cells, antigen specificity went undetermined.

On this clone itself: The antigen is unknown. Other DNA sequences in the same sample also yield this CDR3.

Losses at the gene ends were 0 bases for V and 4 bases for J; bases not matched to a gene: 2. Germline V CDR1 and CDR2: SGHRS, YFSETQ. The length of the CDR3 is 15 residues. The protocol was immunoSEQ multiplex PCR, while the TCRdb copy is restricted to in-frame clones and leaves out a portion. The sample lists about 61,000 clones, under 85% occurring once. The chain employs TRBV5-1 and TRBJ2-1; 9 bases fit TRBD2. The clonotype originates from an adult with an advanced solid tumor such as melanoma, head and neck, liver or kidney cancer. The sequencing used CD4+ or CD8+ T cells sorted from blood, collected in a trial of the OX40 agonist ivuxolimab. Written as DNA, the CDR3 is TGCGCCAGCAGCTTGGTGGCGGGGGGGTACAATGAGCAGTTCTTC. Translating gives CASSLVAGGYNEQFF.